This T cell receptor (beta chain) comes out of a study of cytomegalovirus exposure and HLA in healthy donors. Overall study findings and caveats: The study assumed roughly uniform donor sequencing depth for presence/absence analyses. TCR beta chains numbering some 160 were designated cytomegalovirus-associated. Trimming of TCR beta V- and J-genes showed a link, identified in a later analysis, to a missense DCLRE1C variant. Clonal expansion was found to be greater in HLA-associated TCR beta chains than in equally common others in a later analysis.

The PCR used 60 Vbeta and 13 Jbeta primers. The method was immunoSEQ multiplex PCR; TCRdb's version includes in-frame clones alone and lacks a portion of them. Among 150,000 to 200,000 clones listed, about 12% were seen once. As regards this clone: Its antigen is unknown.

The germline gives CDR1 MNHEY, CDR2 SMNVEV (reference sequence). This CDR3 is built from 13 residues. This sequence was found in a man aged 50-60 years in good health and CMV-seropositive. The chain joins TRBV27 to TRBJ2-7; TRBD2 matches 7 bases. Sequencing was performed on PBMCs. The CDR3 DNA sequence: TGTTCGACGGGGAGGGGCCCGACCTACGAGCAGTACGTC. It translates to CSTGRGPTYEQYV.